This T cell receptor (beta chain) was identified in a study of shared clonotypes between healthy human individuals. Using immunoSEQ multiplex PCR, the repertoire was profiled, and TCRdb retains in-frame clones only, with some absent. The data show more than 2,000,000 clones, with approximately 94% seen just once and 0.11% to 0.15% held by the top ten. V lost 8 bases and J 6 bases, leaving 8 bases between the germline ends. From germline, CDR1 is SGHAT and CDR2 FQNNGV. The CDR3 has 10 residues. Sequencing used naive CD4+ T cells sorted from blood. The sample's subset: CD45RA+ positively selected. The source of this sequence is a man aged 18 to 30 in good health. The chain is built from TRBV11-2 and TRBJ2-7; D remains ambiguous. The DNA for the CDR3 is TGTGCCAGCGCCGGGTTCGAGCAGTACTTC. Its protein is CASAGFEQYF.